The present T cell receptor beta chain was sequenced within a study of blood T cell repertoires in COVID-19. Assay: immunoSEQ multiplex PCR; the TCRdb copy retains only in-frame clones and omits some. The sample includes approximately 280,000 clones, 75% to 85% of them seen just once. The CDR3 extends over 14 amino acids. Deletions cut 0 bases from V and 3 bases from J, with 9 bases between. The germline CDR1 and CDR2 sequences are SGHRS and YFSETQ. Input material: peripheral blood. The chain is built from TRBV5-1 and TRBJ1-2; weak D call: TRBD1 (5 bases). This TCR came from a man aged 45-65 years with active or convalescent COVID-19. The CDR3 spells CASSLASTDYGYTF. The CDR3 DNA is TGCGCCAGCAGCTTGGCCTCGACAGACTATGGCTACACCTTC.